This is a list of T cell receptor beta chains from one sample in a study of technical replicates of blood from several donors. Some clones are missing from TCRdb's copy, which holds only in-frame ones; the method was immunoSEQ multiplex PCR. The table lists some 90,000 clones, approximately 95% of them singletons. Sequenced input: T cells isolated from PBMCs. These receptor sequences come from a human donor in good health. The conserved cysteine and the conserved F or W are not part of the CDR3 here.

J,V,CDR3
TRBJ2-1,TRBV5-1,ASSSTAGDSRNEQF
TRBJ2-3,TRBV9,ASSQAARPVSGHSTDTQY
TRBJ1-2,TRBV19,ASTDSLYGYT
TRBJ1-3,TRBV28,ASSSWGDGNTIY
TRBJ1-3,TRBV4-2,ASSQDRGRNTIY
TRBJ1-2,TRBV5-4,ASSLAVGGGTYGYT
TRBJ2-7,TRBV19,ASSIQGAGREQY
TRBJ2-2,TRBV2,ASTGGESAGELF
TRBJ1-2,TRBV7-9,ASSLEDRNGYT
TRBJ2-4,TRBV15,ATSGYSGGWGNIQY
TRBJ2-3,TRBV5-1,ASSLGNYGTDTQY
TRBJ1-5,TRBV1,TSSQDRGNQPQH
TRBJ2-3,TRBV5-1,ASSLETPSTDTQY
TRBJ2-3,TRBV30,AWTRGRLAAGSTDTQY
TRBJ1-2,TRBV7-2,ASSTTGQGVYGYT
TRBJ2-3,TRBV28,ASSLSDRGQSAQY
TRBJ2-4,TRBV15,ATSFRLAGDIQY
TRBJ2-7,TRBV11-3,ASRYNPGQGANEQY
TRBJ2-1,TRBV18,ASSPSVSGSRYNEQF
TRBJ2-1,TRBV27,ASSLRLAGDYEQF
TRBJ2-7,TRBV2,ASSPTGTGFEQY
TRBJ2-1,TRBV7-3,ASSKLALSYNEQF
TRBJ2-7,TRBV30,AWSADREYEQY
TRBJ2-1,TRBV29-1,SVEGDRASNNEQF
TRBJ2-1,TRBV9,ASSVVPKSSYNEQF
TRBJ2-5,TRBV5-1,ASSLDLQAIQETQY
TRBJ2-7,TRBV6-1,ASETGDEQY
TRBJ1-1,TRBV14,ASSQELTGWPF
TRBJ2-7,TRBV5-4,ASSWLALGTGSRGRPF
TRBJ2-7,TRBV30,AWSVTRMEQY
TRBJ2-2,TRBV5-4,ASSLRETGELF
TRBJ2-3,TRBV5-8,ASRSTRSTDTQY
TRBJ2-1,TRBV6-1,ASSPLTGDLNEQF
TRBJ1-1,TRBV2,ASTLLMNTEAF
TRBJ2-7,TRBV28,ASSNSRGYEQY
TRBJ2-7,TRBV7-8,ASSLLLAGDEQY
TRBJ2-5,TRBV11-2,ASSSRGQETQY
TRBJ2-7,TRBV15,ATSRDQGDYEQY
TRBJ2-1,TRBV7-8,ASSLVEQF
TRBJ2-7,TRBV27,ASSLGRGTYEQY
TRBJ1-2,TRBV29-1,SGGGQNYGYT